One and the same sample provided the 28 T cell receptor beta chains below, sequenced in a study of T cell responses to AZD1222 COVID-19 vaccine. The table came from immunoSEQ multiplex PCR; TCRdb's copy has only in-frame clones and leaves some out. The sample shows more than 120,000 clones, approximately 90% of them seen only once. This material consisted of peripheral blood, taken 28 days after the second AZD1222 dose. The receptors stem from an adult who received the AZD1222 COVID-19 vaccine.

The gene calls are TRBV28 and TRBJ2-1, with TRBD2 matching over 7 bases. The CDR3 has 17 amino acids. Germline V CDR1 and CDR2: MDHEN, SYDVKM. Trimming took 2 bases from V and 1 from J; bases not matched to a gene: 8. The CDR3: CASSLRGGSGSYNEQFF. The CDR3 region has the DNA TGTGCCAGCAGTTTAAGAGGCGGGAGTGGGTCCTACAATGAGCAGTTCTTC.

The chain uses TRBV25-1 and TRBJ2-7; the match to TRBD2 covers 10 bases. The CDR3 totals 13 residues. Germline assignment: CDR1 MGHDK and CDR2 SYGVNS. V was pared by 7 bases and J by 4 bases, with 4 bases of the junction left unmatched. The DNA of the CDR3 is TGTGCCAGCAAAAAGCGGGAGGGATACGAGCAGTACTTC. Amino acids: CASKKREGYEQYF.

The gene calls are TRBV7-2 and TRBJ2-1; D perhaps matches TRBD2 (6 bases). Germline values: CDR1 SGHTA, CDR2 FQGNSA. The CDR3 is 16 amino acids. V dropped 1 base and J dropped 0 bases, with 10 bases sitting between them. Written as DNA, the CDR3 is TGTGCCAGCAGCTTAGGGGCCGGGAGCTCCTACAATGAGCAGTTCTTC. It is translated as CASSLGAGSSYNEQFF.

This clone occurred a few times. The V gene is TRBV12-3 or TRBV12-4, the J gene TRBJ1-2, with D tentatively TRBD1 (6 bases). Trimming took 6 bases from V and 2 from J, leaving 10 bases between them. The CDR3 is 13 amino acids. CDR3: CASRKQGNYGYTF. In DNA form, the CDR3 reads TGTGCCAGCAGAAAACAGGGCAACTATGGCTACACCTTC.

The chain is built from TRBV5-1 and TRBJ2-7, with D unresolved. CDR1 is SGHRS and CDR2 is YFSETQ in the germline V gene. The CDR3 spans 13 residues. V was clipped by 4 bases and J by 2 bases, with 10 bases between them. The CDR3 reads CASSVTNPYEQYF. The CDR3, as DNA: TGCGCCAGCAGCGTTACTAACCCCTACGAGCAGTACTTC.

The chain combines TRBV18 with TRBJ1-5; D remains unclear. Trimming shortened V by 4 bases and J by 7 bases, and 14 bases separated the two germline ends. The CDR3 covers 14 residues. The V gene's germline CDR1 is KGHSH and CDR2 LQKENI. In DNA form, the CDR3 reads TGTGCCAGCTCACTCGGCAGGATGGAACAGCCCCAGCATTTT. Residues: CASSLGRMEQPQHF. Supplemented by reference TRBV18 and TRBJ1-5, the full variable domain reads NAGVMQNPRHLVRRRGQEARLRCSPMKGHSHVYWYRQLPEEGLKFMVYLQKENIIDESGMPKERFSAEFPKEGPSILRIQQVVRGDSAAYFCASSLGRMEQPQHFGDGTRLSIL.

This CDR3 is CASSQGGQGYSSYEQYF. The CDR3 nucleotides read TGTGCCAGCAGCCAGGGGGGACAGGGTTATAGCTCCTACGAGCAGTACTTC. This chain joins TRBV4-2 and TRBJ2-7; 9 bases line up with TRBD1. Trimming cost V 3 bases and J 0 bases; bases outside gene matches: 9. The CDR3 sequence is 17 residues long. Germline V gives CDR1 LGHNA, CDR2 YNFKEQ.

The J gene is TRBJ2-2, the V gene TRBV6-4; a possible D gene is TRBD2 (5 bases). V lost 3 bases and J 5 bases, leaving 10 bases between the germline ends. Germline CDR1 reads MRHNA; CDR2 reads SNTAGT. The CDR3 is made up of 14 amino acids. The CDR3 spells CASSETLATGELFF. The CDR3 bases are TGTGCCAGCAGTGAGACTTTAGCGACCGGGGAGCTGTTTTTT.

This clone has a single count. The chain joins TRBV5-6 to TRBJ1-6; D is possibly TRBD1 (6 bases). V shed 0 bases and J shed 9 bases, with 13 bases lying between them. The CDR3 is 15 residues long. The germline V gene encodes CDR1 SGHDT and CDR2 YYEEEE. The CDR3 protein is CASSLAGGGGSPLHF. The CDR3 DNA reads as TGTGCCAGCAGCTTGGCCGGAGGAGGGGGTTCACCCCTCCACTTT.

This chain links TRBV5-1 with TRBJ2-1; the D is unclear. Trimming left V 0 bases short and J 7 bases short, with 8 bases between. The CDR3 has 13 amino acids. Germline V gene data show CDR1 as SGHRS and CDR2 as YFSETQ. The CDR3 loop reads CASSLAGENEQFF. The CDR3 bases are TGCGCCAGCAGCTTGGCCGGTGAGAATGAGCAGTTCTTC.

The rearrangement links TRBV5-6 to TRBJ2-6, with a tentative D call TRBD1 (5 bases). Germline CDR1 SGHDT, CDR2 YYEEEE. The germline V and J ends were trimmed by 4 bases and 11 bases, with 13 bases remaining between them. CDR3 length: 13 amino acids. The CDR3 DNA reads as TGTGCCAGCAGCCCCGCGACAGAGGACGTCCTGACTTTC. It encodes CASSPATEDVLTF.

J is TRBJ2-4 and V is TRBV7-2, with D perhaps given as TRBD1 or TRBD2 (6 bases each). The CDR3 sequence is 14 residues long. V shed 1 base and J shed 8 bases, with 12 bases lying between them. From germline, CDR1 is SGHTA and CDR2 FQGNSA. CDR3 coding DNA: TGTGCCAGCAGCTTAGGTGGGGGGCGGGACATTCAGTACTTC. Protein sequence: CASSLGGGRDIQYF.

This CDR3 is CASQGLSGTEAFF. The DNA of the CDR3 is TGTGCCAGCCAAGGGCTATCGGGCACTGAAGCTTTCTTT. The chain is built from TRBV27 and TRBJ1-1; no firm D call. V was shortened by 8 bases and J by 4 bases, with 14 bases between the two germline ends. This CDR3 comprises 13 residues. Germline V gene sequence: CDR1 MNHEY, CDR2 SMNVEV (reference sequence).

This chain joins TRBV19 and TRBJ2-7, with TRBD1 matching 10 bases. The CDR3 runs to 15 residues. V shed 4 bases and J 3 bases; nucleotides not matched to a gene: 6. Germline loops: CDR1 LNHDA, CDR2 SQIVND (reference sequence). CDR3 sequence reads: CASSTPGQGDYEQYF. DNA of the CDR3: TGTGCCAGTAGTACCCCCGGACAGGGGGACTACGAGCAGTACTTC.

This chain joins TRBV7-9 and TRBJ1-4; tentative D call: TRBD1 (5 bases). The CDR3 is 16 residues long. Germline V gene data show CDR1 as SEHNR and CDR2 as FQNEAQ (reference sequence). Between the trimmed V and J ends, which lost 0 bases and 13 bases, there was a span of 21 bases. The CDR3 protein is CASSLAPRLGGGRLFF. The CDR3 nucleotides are TGTGCCAGCAGCTTAGCGCCCCGACTGGGGGGTGGTAGACTGTTTTTT.

The rearrangement links TRBV7-8 to TRBJ1-2; perhaps TRBD1 as D (5 bases). V gave up 1 base and J gave up 8 bases, with 11 bases separating them. CDR3 length: 13 residues. CDR1 is SGHVS and CDR2 is FQNEAQ in the germline V gene. This CDR3 is CASSLGGGYGYTF. The CDR3 DNA reads as TGTGCCAGCAGCTTAGGCGGGGGATACGGCTACACCTTC.

The rearrangement uses TRBV4-1 and TRBJ1-1; 7 nucleotides agree with TRBD1. V dropped 3 bases and J dropped 4; count of bases not matched to a gene: 8. In germline, CDR1 is MGHRA, CDR2 YSYEKL. This CDR3 region has 15 residues. CDR3 loop: CASSQEQGRSTEAFF. CDR3 in DNA: TGCGCCAGCAGCCAGGAACAGGGGCGGTCCACTGAAGCTTTCTTT.

Note on this clone: The same CDR3 arises from other DNA sequences in this sample as well. The rearrangement joins TRBV15 to TRBJ2-7; TRBD2 is a possible D gene (5 bases). The ends were cut back, 0 bases at V and 7 bases at J, with 10 bases in the middle. Germline-derived CDR1 and CDR2 are LNHNV and YYDKDF (reference sequence). The CDR3 contains 13 residues. CDR3 in DNA: TGTGCCACCAGCAGAGATCGGGGAAGAGAGCAGTACTTC. Protein sequence: CATSRDRGREQYF.

The CDR3 spells CASSRLLGEDTEAFF. The CDR3 coding sequence is TGCGCCAGCAGCCGACTTCTGGGGGAGGACACTGAAGCTTTCTTT. This chain connects TRBV4-1 to TRBJ1-1; the D gene is possibly TRBD1 (5 bases). V was pared by 4 bases and J by 3 bases, with 15 bases between. The germline V gene has CDR1 MGHRA and CDR2 YSYEKL. This CDR3 comprises 15 residues.

The chain carries TRBV4-2 and TRBJ2-2; possible D gene TRBD1, 6 bases. The CDR3 has 15 residues. Trimming stripped 1 base from V and 8 bases from J, with 14 bases between. Per the germline V gene, CDR1 is LGHNA and CDR2 is YNFKEQ. The CDR3 region is CASSQGPVGAGELFF. The CDR3 nucleotides read TGTGCCAGCAGCCAAGGCCCGGTGGGGGCGGGGGAGCTGTTTTTT.

This sequence joins TRBV7-8 and TRBJ2-7; 11 bases map to TRBD2. CDR3 length: 15 residues. CDR1 and CDR2 from the germline V gene are SGHVS and FQNEAQ. Trimming at V came to 3 bases and at J to 3 bases, leaving 4 bases not matched to a gene. The CDR3 protein is CASSFTSGSIYEQYF. The CDR3 DNA reads TGTGCCAGCAGCTTTACTAGCGGGAGTATCTACGAGCAGTACTTC.

This chain connects TRBV28 to TRBJ2-1, with 10 bases that match TRBD2. CDR1 MDHEN and CDR2 SYDVKM come from the germline V gene. The CDR3 is 16 amino acids. V was pared by 5 bases and J by 3 bases, with 7 bases of the junction left unmatched. The CDR3 DNA reads TGTGCCAGCAGTGGGCCCGGACTAGCGGACTACAATGAGCAGTTCTTC. Translation gives CASSGPGLADYNEQFF.

The V call is TRBV7-6, the J call TRBJ1-3, with a weak D call TRBD1 (6 bases). The germline CDR1 and CDR2 sequences are SGHVS and FNYEAQ. The CDR3 has 14 amino acids. V gave up 10 bases and J gave up 4 bases, with 17 bases separating them. In nucleotides, the CDR3 is TGTGCCACTAAGAGGGGGGAAAAGGGAAACACCATATATTTT. Translated, it gives CATKRGEKGNTIYF. Using reference TRBV7-6 and TRBJ1-3 for the parts outside the CDR3, the full variable domain is GAGVSQSPRYKVTKRGQDVALRCDPISGHVSLYWYRQALGQGPEFLTYFNYEAQQDKSGLPNDRFSAERPEGSISTLTIQRTEQRDSAMYRCATKRGEKGNTIYFGEGSWLTVV.

The rearrangement uses TRBV5-1 and TRBJ1-2; tentatively, D is TRBD1 (5 bases). The CDR3 has 14 residues. The V gene lost 4 bases and the J gene lost 3 bases, with 13 bases spanning the gap. Per the germline V gene, CDR1 is SGHRS and CDR2 is YFSETQ. In DNA, the CDR3 is TGCGCCAGCAGCCCCGCAGGGTGGGACTATGGCTACACCTTC. Its protein product is CASSPAGWDYGYTF. The whole variable domain, filled in from reference TRBV5-1 and TRBJ1-2, reads KAGVTQTPRYLIKTRGQQVTLSCSPISGHRSVSWYQQTPGQGLQFLFEYFSETQRNKGNFPGRFSGRQFSNSRSEMNVSTLELGDSALYLCASSPAGWDYGYTFGSGTRLTVV.

The chain recombines TRBV30 with TRBJ1-1; D unresolved. The V gene lost 6 bases and the J gene lost 2 bases, with 13 bases spanning the gap. CDR1 is GTSNPN and CDR2 is SVGIG in the germline V gene (reference sequence). This CDR3 contains 13 residues. The CDR3 nucleotides are TGTGCCTGCACGAACCGGGTTAACACTGAAGCTTTCTTT. Protein product: CACTNRVNTEAFF.

The genes are TRBV3-1 (or the pseudogene TRBV3-2) and TRBJ2-1, with 10 bases aligning to TRBD2. V trimming: 4 bases; J trimming: 4 bases; junction bases outside the gene matches: 7. Germline CDR1 is LGHDT and CDR2 is YNNKEL (reference sequence). The CDR3 has 16 residues. CDR3 coding DNA: TGTGCCAGCAGCCCGCCGGGACTAGCGAATTACAATGAGCAGTTCTTC. Its protein is CASSPPGLANYNEQFF.

The rearrangement joins TRBV5-4 to TRBJ2-5; D is undetermined. CDR3 size: 13 residues. Germline-derived CDR1 and CDR2 are SGHNT and YYREEE (reference sequence). V gave up 2 bases and J gave up 4 bases, with 9 bases separating them. The CDR3 coding sequence is TGTGCCAGCAGCTTAGACCCGGGAGAGACCCAGTACTTC. Amino acids: CASSLDPGETQYF. The full variable domain, with the rest looked up from reference TRBV5-4 and TRBJ2-5, is ETGVTQSPTHLIKTRGQQVTLRCSSQSGHNTVSWYQQALGQGPQFIFQYYREEENGRGNFPPRFSGLQFPNYSSELNVNALELDDSALYLCASSLDPGETQYFGPGTRLLVL.

V usage is TRBV29-1 and J usage is TRBJ2-7; 11 bases align to TRBD1. The trim removed 4 bases at V and 3 bases at J, leaving 5 bases unmatched. CDR1 and CDR2 from the germline V gene are SQVTM and ANQGSEA. The CDR3 is 14 residues long. The CDR3 nucleotides are TGCAGCGTTGTCGGACAGGGGGCGAACTACGAGCAGTACTTC. It specifies CSVVGQGANYEQYF.